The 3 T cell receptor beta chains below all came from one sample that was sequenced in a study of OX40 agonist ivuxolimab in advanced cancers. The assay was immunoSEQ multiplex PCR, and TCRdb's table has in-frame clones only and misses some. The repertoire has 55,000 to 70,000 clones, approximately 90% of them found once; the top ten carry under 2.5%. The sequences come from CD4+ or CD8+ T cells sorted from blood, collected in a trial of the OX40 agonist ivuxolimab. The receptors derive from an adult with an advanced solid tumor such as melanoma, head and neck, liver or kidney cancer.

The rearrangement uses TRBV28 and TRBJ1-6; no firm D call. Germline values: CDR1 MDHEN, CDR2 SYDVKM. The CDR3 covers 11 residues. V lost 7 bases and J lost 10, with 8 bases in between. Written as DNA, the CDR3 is TGTGCCAGCACCTCCCGATCACCCCTCCACTTT. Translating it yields CASTSRSPLHF.

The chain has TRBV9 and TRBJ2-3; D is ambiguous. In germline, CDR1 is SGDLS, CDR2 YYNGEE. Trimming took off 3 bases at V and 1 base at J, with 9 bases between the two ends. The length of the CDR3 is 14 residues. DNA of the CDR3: TGTGCCAGCAGCGCCCAGGTCGGCACAGATACGCAGTATTTT. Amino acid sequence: CASSAQVGTDTQYF. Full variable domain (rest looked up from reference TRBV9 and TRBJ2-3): DSGVTQTPKHLITATGQRVTLRCSPRSGDLSVYWYQQSLDQGLQFLIQYYNGEERAKGNILERFSAQQFPDLHSELNLSSLELGDSALYFCASSAQVGTDTQYFGPGTRLTVL.

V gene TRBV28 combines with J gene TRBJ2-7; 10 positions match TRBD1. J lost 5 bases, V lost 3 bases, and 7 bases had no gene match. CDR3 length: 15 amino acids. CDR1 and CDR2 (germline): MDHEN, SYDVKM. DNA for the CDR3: TGTGCCAGCAGTTTTTCGAGACAGGGGGCCCACGAGCAGTACTTC. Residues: CASSFSRQGAHEQYF. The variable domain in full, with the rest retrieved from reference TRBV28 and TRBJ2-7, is DVKVTQSSRYLVKRTGEKVFLECVQDMDHENMFWYRQDPGLGLRLIYFSYDVKMKEKGDIPEGYSVSREKKERFSLILESASTNQTSMYLCASSFSRQGAHEQYFGPGTRLTVT.